What follows describes a single TCR beta chain. Its target is unknown. These data belong to a study of T cells in localized non-small cell lung cancer. Points from the study as a whole: Density of T cells in blood, when higher, went with longer overall survival. Uninvolved adjacent lung had the highest recorded T cell clonality, with tumor below it. Heterogeneity is still possible, as just one tumor region was sequenced.

Assay used: immunoSEQ multiplex PCR; TCRdb lists only in-frame clones, some missing. The repertoire consists of under 2,000 clones, with around 42% occurring once and the leading ten covering approximately 39%. The CDR3 is 14 residues long. Germline V lookup: CDR1 MDHEN, CDR2 SYDVKM. V lost 3 bases to trimming and J lost 5 bases, with 13 bases between them. The clonotype originates from a male donor at least 60 years old with stage II lung adenocarcinoma. The source material was lung tumor tissue, sampled before any cancer treatment. J is TRBJ1-2 and V is TRBV28, with no clear D. The CDR3: CASSFDRVTYGYTF. The DNA for the CDR3 is TGTGCCAGCAGTTTTGACCGGGTAACTTATGGCTACACCTTC.